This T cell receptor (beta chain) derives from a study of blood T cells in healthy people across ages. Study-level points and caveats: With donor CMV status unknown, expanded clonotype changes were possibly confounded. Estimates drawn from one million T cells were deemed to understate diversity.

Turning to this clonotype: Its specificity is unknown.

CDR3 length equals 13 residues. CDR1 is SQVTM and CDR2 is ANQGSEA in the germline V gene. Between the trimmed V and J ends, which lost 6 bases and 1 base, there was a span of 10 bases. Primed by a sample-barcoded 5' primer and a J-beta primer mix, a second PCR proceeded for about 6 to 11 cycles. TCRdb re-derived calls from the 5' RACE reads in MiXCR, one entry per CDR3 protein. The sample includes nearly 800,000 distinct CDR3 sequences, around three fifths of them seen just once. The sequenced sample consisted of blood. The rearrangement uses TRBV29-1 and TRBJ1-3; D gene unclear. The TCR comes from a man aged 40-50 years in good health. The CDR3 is CSVITLSGNTIYF. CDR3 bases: TGCAGCGTCATTACCTTATCTGGAAACACCATATATTTT.